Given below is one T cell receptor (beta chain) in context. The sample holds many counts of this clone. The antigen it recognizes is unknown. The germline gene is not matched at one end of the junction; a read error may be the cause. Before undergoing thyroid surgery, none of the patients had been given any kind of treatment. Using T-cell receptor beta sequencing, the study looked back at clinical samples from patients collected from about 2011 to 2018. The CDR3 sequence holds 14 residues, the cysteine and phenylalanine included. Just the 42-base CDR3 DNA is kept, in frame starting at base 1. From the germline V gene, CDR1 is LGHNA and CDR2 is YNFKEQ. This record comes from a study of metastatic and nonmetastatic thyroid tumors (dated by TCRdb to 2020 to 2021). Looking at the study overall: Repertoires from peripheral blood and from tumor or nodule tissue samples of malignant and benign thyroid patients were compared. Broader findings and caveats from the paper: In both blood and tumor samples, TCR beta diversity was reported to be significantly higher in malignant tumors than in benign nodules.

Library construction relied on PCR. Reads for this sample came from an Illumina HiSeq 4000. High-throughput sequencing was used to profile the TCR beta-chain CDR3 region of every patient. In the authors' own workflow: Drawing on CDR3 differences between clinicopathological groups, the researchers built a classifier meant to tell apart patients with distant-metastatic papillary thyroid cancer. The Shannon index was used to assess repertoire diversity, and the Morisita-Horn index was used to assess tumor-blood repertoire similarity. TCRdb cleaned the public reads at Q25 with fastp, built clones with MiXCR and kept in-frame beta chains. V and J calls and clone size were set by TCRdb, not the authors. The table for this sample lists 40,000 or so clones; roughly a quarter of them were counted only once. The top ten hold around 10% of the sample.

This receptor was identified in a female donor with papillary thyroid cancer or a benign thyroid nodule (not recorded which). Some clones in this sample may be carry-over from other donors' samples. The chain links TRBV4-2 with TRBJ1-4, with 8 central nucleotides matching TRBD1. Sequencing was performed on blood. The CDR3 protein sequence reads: CASTQRTGNEKLFF. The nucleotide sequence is TGTGCCAGCACCCAACGGACAGGGAATGAAAAACTGTTTTTT.